The 7 T cell receptor beta chains in this list originate from one sample, sequenced in a study of blood T cells in healthy people across ages. Alongside a J-beta primer mix, a sample-barcoded 5' primer served in a second PCR lasting roughly 7 to 12 cycles. TCRdb redid the calling of the 5' RACE reads with MiXCR, one entry per CDR3 protein. The table lists hundreds of thousands of distinct CDR3 sequences, roughly 25% of them singletons. Another study also made use of these data, one on T cells of mothers and their children.

Source material: blood. The source is a boy between 10 and 17 years old in good health.

The chain employs TRBV5-1 and TRBJ2-7, with 7 bases aligning to TRBD2. Germline CDR1 and CDR2: SGHRS and YFSETQ. V was pared by 0 bases and J by 1 base, with 7 bases of the junction left unmatched. The CDR3 is 16 amino acids. This CDR3 reads CASSLAYSGDSYEQYF. CDR3 nucleotide sequence: TGCGCCAGCAGCTTGGCCTACAGCGGGGATTCCTACGAGCAGTACTTC.

The chain combines TRBV28 with TRBJ2-5, with D possibly TRBD1 on 6 matching bases. The CDR3 has 12 amino acids. CDR1 is MDHEN, CDR2 SYDVKM, per germline. The germline V and J ends were trimmed by 5 bases and 11 bases, with 15 bases remaining between them. CDR3: CASSQRQVGQYF. Here the CDR3 DNA reads TGTGCCAGCAGTCAAAGACAGGTGGGGCAGTACTTC.

This clonotype was seen only a few times. The CDR3 nucleotides are TGTGCCAGCAGCTTGAAAGGGTCCCAGTACTTC. Translating it yields CASSLKGSQYF. The J gene is TRBJ2-5, the V gene TRBV7-2; unclear D gene. The CDR3 has 11 residues. The V end lost 3 bases, the J end lost 9 bases, and 8 bases lay between the germline ends. The germline CDR1 and CDR2 sequences are SGHTA and FQGNSA. The full variable domain, completed using reference TRBV7-2 and TRBJ2-5, is GAGVSQSPSNKVTEKGKDVELRCDPISGHTALYWYRQSLGQGLEFLIYFQGNSAPDKSGLPSDRFSAERTGGSVSTLTIQRTQQEDSAVYLCASSLKGSQYFGPGTRLLVL.

The rearrangement joins TRBV7-8 to TRBJ2-3; 13 nucleotides agree with TRBD2. Trimming cost V 5 bases and J 1 base; bases outside gene matches: 9. From germline, CDR1 is SGHVS and CDR2 FQNEAQ. The CDR3 sequence is 18 residues long. CDR3 in DNA: TGTGCCAGCAGCGTAGGACAGGGGACTAGCGGGGGCACAGATACGCAGTATTTT. This sequence encodes CASSVGQGTSGGTDTQYF.

This clonotype was seen more than once but under ten times. This chain connects TRBV5-6 to TRBJ2-7; possible D gene TRBD2, 5 bases. Trimming took off 0 bases at V and 7 bases at J, with 11 bases between the two ends. Per the germline V gene, CDR1 is SGHDT and CDR2 is YYEEEE. CDR3 size: 13 residues. The CDR3 protein is CASSLAKEAEQYF. CDR3 bases: TGTGCCAGCAGCTTGGCCAAGGAGGCGGAGCAGTACTTC.

The sample holds a few counts of this clonotype. This chain connects TRBV14 to TRBJ2-5; the match to TRBD1 covers 11 bases. The end of the DNA aligns better with TRBJ2-1, so the J call may be wrong. Germline V lookup: CDR1 SGHDN, CDR2 FVKESK. This CDR3 spans 12 amino acids. CDR3 sequence reads: CATGTGGPEQFF. In DNA, the CDR3 is TGTGCCACCGGGACAGGGGGACCTGAGCAGTTCTTC.

The V gene is TRBV7-3, the J gene TRBJ2-5; possibly TRBD1 for D (5 bases). Germline V gene data show CDR1 as SGHTA and CDR2 as FQGTGA. V was clipped by 1 base and J by 4 bases, with 13 bases between them. The CDR3 length is 15 residues. The CDR3 loop is CASSLSQGSGETQYF. The CDR3 region has the DNA TGTGCCAGCAGCTTAAGCCAGGGATCCGGAGAGACCCAGTACTTC.